These 18 T cell receptor beta chains were all obtained from the same sample, sequenced in a study of T cell responses to AZD1222 COVID-19 vaccine (dated by TCRdb to the early 2020s). The sample's time point label is to be understood as: about 28 days (+/-7) after the second vaccine dose. The library was built by means of the immunoSEQ multiplex PCR assay. As stored in TCRdb, this immuneACCESS dataset retains in-frame rearrangements with V and J assigned. A fraction of the clones does not appear; measured against another copy, unresolved V genes explain less than half of the discrepancy, and the remainder lacks a known reason. The sample table holds tens of thousands of clones, of which more than 75% were seen once. The ten largest account for 9% to 14% of the sample. The source material was peripheral blood, sampled 28 days after the second AZD1222 dose. These receptors came from an adult who received the AZD1222 COVID-19 vaccine.

The rearrangement joins TRBV5-5 to TRBJ1-1; D is unclear. Trimming cost V 1 base and J 1 base, with 5 bases left between them. Germline V gene data show CDR1 as SGHKS and CDR2 as YYEKEE (reference sequence). The CDR3 totals 13 residues. In DNA, the CDR3 is TGTGCCAGCAGCTTGTTGGCGAACACTGAAGCTTTCTTT. Residues: CASSLLANTEAFF. The full variable domain, rest sourced from reference TRBV5-5 and TRBJ1-1, is DAGVTQSPTHLIKTRGQQVTLRCSPISGHKSVSWYQQVLGQGPQFIFQYYEKEERGRGNFPDRFSARQFPNYSSELNVNALLLGDSALYLCASSLLANTEAFFGQGTRLTVV.

This chain connects TRBV5-6 to TRBJ1-5, with unresolved D. V dropped 4 bases and J dropped 5 bases, with 10 bases sitting between them. There are 13 residues in the CDR3. Germline values: CDR1 SGHDT, CDR2 YYEEEE. CDR3 region: CASSRQDDQPQHF. The CDR3 region has the DNA TGTGCCAGCAGCCGGCAGGACGATCAGCCCCAGCATTTT.

Of note for this clone: The sample contains more than one DNA sequence encoding this CDR3. The V gene is TRBV6-2 or TRBV6-3, the J gene TRBJ1-2; 7 positions match TRBD1. CDR3 length equals 13 residues. V was pared by 4 bases and J by 3 bases, with 2 bases of the junction left unmatched. The germline V gene has CDR1 MNHEY and CDR2 SVGEGT. CDR3 DNA sequence: TGTGCCAGCAGTTCGACAGGGTACTATGGCTACACCTTC. This sequence encodes CASSSTGYYGYTF.

Concerning this clone: Other DNA sequences within the sample encode an identical CDR3. V usage is TRBV7-3 and J usage is TRBJ2-1; 8 nucleotides agree with TRBD2. J was trimmed by 4 bases and V by 5 bases; bases with no gene match: 7. Germline V gene lookup returns CDR1 SGHTA and CDR2 FQGTGA. This CDR3 is 15 amino acids long. CDR3 residues: CASSLSGSSYNEQFF. DNA for the CDR3: TGTGCCAGCAGCCTAAGCGGGAGCAGTTACAATGAGCAGTTCTTC.

This sequence joins TRBV4-3 and TRBJ1-1, with 7 bases identical to TRBD1. The J segment lost 7 bases and the V segment lost 8 bases, leaving 10 bases of the junction unmatched. CDR3 size: 13 residues. Germline CDR1 reads LGHNA; CDR2 reads YSLEER. CDR3 amino acids: CASARDRSFEAFF. The CDR3 nucleotides read TGCGCCAGCGCACGGGACAGAAGCTTTGAAGCTTTCTTT.

This rearrangement joins TRBV6-4 to TRBJ2-3, with 11 bases fitting TRBD2. The CDR3 covers 14 residues. Germline V gene lookup returns CDR1 MRHNA and CDR2 SNTAGT. V trimming: 4 bases; J trimming: 4 bases; junction bases outside the gene matches: 1. The CDR3 region is CASSALAGADTQYF. The DNA of the CDR3 is TGTGCCAGCAGTGCACTAGCGGGAGCAGATACGCAGTATTTT.

This chain uses TRBV25-1 with TRBJ2-1; no clear D. The CDR3 has 15 residues. V was shortened by 3 bases and J by 5 bases, with 14 bases between the two germline ends. Germline lookup yields CDR1 MGHDK and CDR2 SYGVNS. The CDR3 sequence: CASSDGPVSNNEQFF. DNA of the CDR3: TGTGCCAGCAGTGACGGCCCCGTTTCCAACAATGAGCAGTTCTTC.

The genes are TRBV6-5 and TRBJ1-1, with 7 positions matching TRBD1. With V trimmed by 6 bases and J by 9 bases, 4 bases remained unmatched. The CDR3 has 11 amino acids. Germline values: CDR1 MNHEY, CDR2 SVGAGI. The CDR3 sequence: CASSDRVQAFF. CDR3 DNA sequence: TGTGCCAGCAGCGACAGGGTCCAAGCTTTCTTT.

The chain couples TRBV27 to TRBJ1-4; D is unclear. CDR1 is MNHEY, CDR2 SMNVEV, per germline (reference sequence). The ends were cut back, 2 bases at V and 7 bases at J, with 11 bases in the middle. This CDR3 comprises 14 residues. CDR3 coding DNA: TGTGCCAGCAGTTTAAGGCCAGGCGGTGAAAAACTGTTTTTT. Its protein product is CASSLRPGGEKLFF.

CDR3 protein: CASSLGRTGGFTNYGYTF. The CDR3 DNA reads as TGTGCCAGCAGCTTAGGAAGGACAGGTGGTTTTACTAACTATGGCTACACCTTC. V gene TRBV13 combines with J gene TRBJ1-2, with 7 bases fitting TRBD1. The CDR3 sequence is 18 residues long. Germline V lookup: CDR1 PRHDT, CDR2 FYEKMQ (reference sequence). V trimming: 0 bases; J trimming: 0 bases; junction bases outside the gene matches: 10.

This clone was seen a few times. V usage is TRBV6-5 and J usage is TRBJ2-7, with 10 bases lining up with TRBD1. Germline values: CDR1 MNHEY, CDR2 SVGAGI. This CDR3 contains 15 residues. After removal of 7 bases from V and 2 bases from J, the junction contained 8 bases not matched to a gene. CDR3 loop: CASTRGDRGAYEQYF. CDR3 sequence (DNA): TGTGCCAGCACCCGGGGGGACAGGGGTGCCTACGAGCAGTACTTC.

This clone has only a few counts. The rearrangement links TRBV29-1 to TRBJ1-1; maybe TRBD1 (6 bases). The CDR3 has 15 residues. V dropped 5 bases and J dropped 1 base, with 17 bases sitting between them. Germline V gene sequence: CDR1 SQVTM, CDR2 ANQGSEA. CDR3 coding DNA: TGCAGCGTTTGGGGAACAGGGACCTCGAACACTGAAGCTTTCTTT. This translates into CSVWGTGTSNTEAFF.

The chain carries TRBV6-2 or TRBV6-3 and TRBJ1-1, with D perhaps TRBD1 (6 bases). Trimming left V 2 bases short and J 3 bases short, with 13 bases between. The CDR3 is made up of 15 amino acids. Germline V gene data show CDR1 as MNHEY and CDR2 as SVGEGT. The CDR3 is CASSYRGGWDTEAFF. The DNA of the CDR3 is TGTGCCAGCAGTTACAGGGGGGGATGGGACACTGAAGCTTTCTTT.

V usage is TRBV7-2 and J usage is TRBJ1-2; D not resolved. Germline-derived CDR1 and CDR2 are SGHTA and FQGNSA. The CDR3 sequence is 14 residues long. The V end lost 1 base, the J end lost 3 bases, and 9 bases lay between the germline ends. The DNA of the CDR3 is TGTGCCAGCAGCTTAGTGGGGAGTGACTATGGCTACACCTTC. Translation gives CASSLVGSDYGYTF.

The chain links TRBV6-1 to TRBJ1-5, with D uncertain. Trimming removed 3 bases from V and 0 bases from J, with 12 bases in between. This CDR3 region has 16 residues. Germline assignment: CDR1 MNHNS and CDR2 SASEGT. The CDR3 protein is CASSEIPTLSNQPQHF. For the CDR3, the DNA is TGTGCCAGCAGTGAGATCCCGACACTTAGCAATCAGCCCCAGCATTTT.

The gene calls are TRBV7-3 and TRBJ2-3, with 11 bases identical to TRBD2. The CDR3 has 17 residues. V was clipped by 2 bases and J by 4 bases; unmatched bases: 8. Looked up from germline, CDR1 is SGHTA and CDR2 is FQGTGA. CDR3 protein: CASSLWTSGSISDTQYF. The CDR3, as DNA: TGTGCCAGCAGCTTATGGACTAGCGGGTCCATCTCAGATACGCAGTATTTT.

This chain joins TRBV6-5 and TRBJ1-2, with D hard to call. V shed 7 bases and J shed 2 bases, with 14 bases lying between them. The CDR3 has 14 residues. CDR1 and CDR2 from the germline V gene are MNHEY and SVGAGI. DNA of the CDR3: TGTGCCAGCACCGAACGACCGGACAACTATGGCTACACCTTC. This translates into CASTERPDNYGYTF.

This clone was observed a single time. This sequence joins TRBV28 and TRBJ1-2, with D perhaps TRBD1 (5 bases). V dropped 6 bases and J dropped 3 bases, with 14 bases sitting between them. This CDR3 is 14 amino acids long. Germline CDR1 is MDHEN and CDR2 is SYDVKM. CDR3 nucleotides: TGTGCCAGCAGCGGGACGTTACACCACTATGGCTACACCTTC. Its translation is CASSGTLHHYGYTF.